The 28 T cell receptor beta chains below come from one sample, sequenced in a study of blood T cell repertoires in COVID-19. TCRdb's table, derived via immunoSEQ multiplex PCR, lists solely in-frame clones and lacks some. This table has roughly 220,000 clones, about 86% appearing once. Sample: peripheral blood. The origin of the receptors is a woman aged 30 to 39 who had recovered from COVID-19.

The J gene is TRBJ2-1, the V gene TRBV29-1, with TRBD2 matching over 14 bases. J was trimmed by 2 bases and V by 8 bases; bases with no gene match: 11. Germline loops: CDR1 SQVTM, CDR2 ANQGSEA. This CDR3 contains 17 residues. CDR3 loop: CSYFKTSGRAPYNEQFF. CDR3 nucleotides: TGCAGCTACTTCAAGACTAGCGGGAGGGCCCCCTACAATGAGCAGTTCTTC.

The DNA of the CDR3 is TGTGCCAGCAGGAAAGGCCCGGAGGGATCCGAGCAGTACTTC. Translating it yields CASRKGPEGSEQYF. The V call is TRBV6-4, the J call TRBJ2-7; perhaps TRBD2 as D (6 bases). Germline values: CDR1 MRHNA, CDR2 SNTAGT. Trimming cost V 6 bases and J 6 bases, with 18 bases left between them. CDR3 length: 14 residues.

The CDR3 DNA follows: TGTGCCAGCAGTCGCCAGTATGGCTACACCTTC. It translates to CASSRQYGYTF. This chain joins TRBV28 and TRBJ1-2; D gene unclear. In germline, CDR1 is MDHEN, CDR2 SYDVKM. The germline V and J ends were trimmed by 5 bases and 5 bases, with 6 bases remaining between them. The CDR3 has 11 residues.

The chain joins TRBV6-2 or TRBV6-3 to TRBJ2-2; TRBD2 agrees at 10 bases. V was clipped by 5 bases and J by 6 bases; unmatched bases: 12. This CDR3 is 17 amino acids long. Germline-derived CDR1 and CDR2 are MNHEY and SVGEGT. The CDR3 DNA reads TGTGCCAGCAGTCCAGCCGGGAGCGGGAGGGCCCCCGGGGAGCTGTTTTTT. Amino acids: CASSPAGSGRAPGELFF.

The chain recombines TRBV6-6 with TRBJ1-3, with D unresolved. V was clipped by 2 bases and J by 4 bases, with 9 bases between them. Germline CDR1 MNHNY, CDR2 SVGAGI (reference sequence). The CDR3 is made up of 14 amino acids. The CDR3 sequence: CASSYTQRGNTIYF. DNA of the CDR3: TGTGCCAGCAGTTACACCCAGCGGGGAAACACCATATATTTT.

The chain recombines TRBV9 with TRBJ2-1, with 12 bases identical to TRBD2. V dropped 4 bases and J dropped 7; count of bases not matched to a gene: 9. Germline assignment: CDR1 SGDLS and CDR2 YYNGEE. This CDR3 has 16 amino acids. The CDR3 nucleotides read TGTGCCAGCAGCCGCCGACTAGCGGGAGATCGTAATGAGCAGTTCTTC. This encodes CASSRRLAGDRNEQFF.

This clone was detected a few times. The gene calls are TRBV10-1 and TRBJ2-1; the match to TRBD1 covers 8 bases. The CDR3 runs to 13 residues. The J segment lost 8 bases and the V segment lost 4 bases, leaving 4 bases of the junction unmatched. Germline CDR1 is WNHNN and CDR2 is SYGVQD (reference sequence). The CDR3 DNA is TGCGCCAGCAGTGGGACAGGGATGGATGAGCAGTTCTTC. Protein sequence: CASSGTGMDEQFF.

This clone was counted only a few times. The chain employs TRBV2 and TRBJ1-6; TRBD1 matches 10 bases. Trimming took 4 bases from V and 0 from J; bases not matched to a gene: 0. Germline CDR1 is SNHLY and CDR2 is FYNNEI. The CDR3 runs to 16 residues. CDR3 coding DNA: TGTGCCAGCAGTGGGACAGGGGGCTCCTATAATTCACCCCTCCACTTT. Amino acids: CASSGTGGSYNSPLHF.

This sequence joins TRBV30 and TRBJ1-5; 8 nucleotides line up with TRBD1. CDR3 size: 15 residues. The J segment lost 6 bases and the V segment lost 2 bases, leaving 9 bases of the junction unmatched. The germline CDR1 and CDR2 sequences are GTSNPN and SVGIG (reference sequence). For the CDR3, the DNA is TGTGCCTGGAGTACAGGACAGGGAGATGGTCAGCCCCAGCATTTT. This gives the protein CAWSTGQGDGQPQHF. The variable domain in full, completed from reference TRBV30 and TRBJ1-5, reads SQTIHQWPATLVQPVGSPLSLECTVEGTSNPNLYWYRQAAGRGLQLLFYSVGIGQISSEVPQNLSASRPQDRQFILSSKKLLLSDSGFYLCAWSTGQGDGQPQHFGDGTRLSIL.

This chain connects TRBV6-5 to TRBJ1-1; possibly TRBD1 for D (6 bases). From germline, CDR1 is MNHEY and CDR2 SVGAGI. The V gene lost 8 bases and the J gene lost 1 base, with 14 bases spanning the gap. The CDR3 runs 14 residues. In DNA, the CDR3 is TGTGCCAGCCAACACAGGGCAGGGAACACTGAAGCTTTCTTT. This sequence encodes CASQHRAGNTEAFF.

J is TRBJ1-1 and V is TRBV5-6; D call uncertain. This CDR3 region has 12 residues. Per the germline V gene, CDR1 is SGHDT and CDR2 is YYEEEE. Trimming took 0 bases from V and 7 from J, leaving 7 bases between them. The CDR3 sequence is CASSLVANEAFF. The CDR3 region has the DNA TGTGCCAGCAGCTTGGTGGCCAATGAAGCTTTCTTT.

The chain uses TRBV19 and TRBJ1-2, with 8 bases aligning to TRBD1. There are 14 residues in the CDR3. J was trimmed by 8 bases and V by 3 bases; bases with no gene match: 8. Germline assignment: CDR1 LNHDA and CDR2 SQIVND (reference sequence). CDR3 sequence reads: CASSIGQGGEGYTF. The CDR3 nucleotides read TGTGCCAGTAGTATCGGACAGGGAGGAGAAGGCTACACCTTC. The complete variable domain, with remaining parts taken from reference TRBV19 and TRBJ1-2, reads DGGITQSPKYLFRKEGQNVTLSCEQNLNHDAMYWYRQDPGQGLRLIYYSQIVNDFQKGDIAEGYSVSREKKESFPLTVTSAQKNPTAFYLCASSIGQGGEGYTFGSGTRLTVV.

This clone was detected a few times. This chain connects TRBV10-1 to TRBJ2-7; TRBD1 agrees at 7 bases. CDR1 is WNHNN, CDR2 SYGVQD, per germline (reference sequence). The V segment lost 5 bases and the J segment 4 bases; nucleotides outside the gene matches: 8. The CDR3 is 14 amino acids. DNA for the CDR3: TGCGCCAGCAGTCCCCGGGACAGAAGATACGAGCAGTACTTC. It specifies CASSPRDRRYEQYF.

CDR3 sequence reads: CASSLKGAIYEQYF. CDR3 DNA: TGCGCCAGCAGCTTGAAGGGGGCCATTTACGAGCAGTACTTC. The chain combines TRBV5-1 with TRBJ2-7, with 7 nucleotides matching TRBD1. Germline V gene sequence: CDR1 SGHRS, CDR2 YFSETQ. The CDR3 has 14 amino acids. The V gene end was trimmed by 1 base and the J gene end by 4 bases; junction bases not matched to a gene: 5.

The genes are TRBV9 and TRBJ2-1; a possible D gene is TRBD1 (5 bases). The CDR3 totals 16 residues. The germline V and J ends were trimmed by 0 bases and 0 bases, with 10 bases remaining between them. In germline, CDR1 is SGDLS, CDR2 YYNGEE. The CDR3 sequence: CASSVGSGPSYNEQFF. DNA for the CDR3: TGTGCCAGCAGCGTAGGATCAGGGCCCTCCTACAATGAGCAGTTCTTC.

Written as DNA, the CDR3 is TGTGCCAGCAGCTTGGGGACAGAGAGCAATCAGCCCCAGCATTTT. Protein sequence: CASSLGTESNQPQHF. The chain links TRBV5-4 to TRBJ1-5, with D maybe TRBD1 (6 bases). The CDR3 sequence is 15 residues long. Trimming pared 0 bases from V and 1 base from J, leaving 8 bases between. CDR1 is SGHNT and CDR2 is YYREEE in the germline V gene (reference sequence).

CDR3 amino acids: CATGTAYNYGYTF. Here the CDR3 DNA reads TGTGCCACCGGGACAGCATACAACTATGGCTACACCTTC. This rearrangement joins TRBV30 to TRBJ1-2; 7 bases agree with TRBD1. V shed 8 bases and J 2 bases; nucleotides not matched to a gene: 8. In germline, CDR1 is GTSNPN, CDR2 SVGIG (reference sequence). The CDR3 spans 13 residues.

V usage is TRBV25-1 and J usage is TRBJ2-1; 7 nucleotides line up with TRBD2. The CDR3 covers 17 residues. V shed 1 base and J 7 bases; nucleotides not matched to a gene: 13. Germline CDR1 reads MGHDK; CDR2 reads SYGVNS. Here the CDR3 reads CASSESPTRTRQNEQFF. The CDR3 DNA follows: TGTGCCAGCAGTGAATCTCCCACCCGGACTAGGCAAAATGAGCAGTTCTTC.

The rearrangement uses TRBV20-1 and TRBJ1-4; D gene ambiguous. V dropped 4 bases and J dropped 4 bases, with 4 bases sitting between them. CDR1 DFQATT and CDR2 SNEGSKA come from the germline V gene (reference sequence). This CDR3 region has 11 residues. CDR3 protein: CSAKRNEKLFF. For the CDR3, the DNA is TGCAGTGCTAAGCGTAATGAAAAACTGTTTTTT.

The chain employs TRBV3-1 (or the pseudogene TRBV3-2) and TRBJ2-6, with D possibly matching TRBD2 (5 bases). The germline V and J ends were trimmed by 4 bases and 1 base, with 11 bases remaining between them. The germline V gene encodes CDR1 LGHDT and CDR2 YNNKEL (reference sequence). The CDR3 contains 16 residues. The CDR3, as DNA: TGTGCCAGCAGCCCCCCCCCGGGGTCTGGGGCCAACGTCCTGACTTTC. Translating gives CASSPPPGSGANVLTF.

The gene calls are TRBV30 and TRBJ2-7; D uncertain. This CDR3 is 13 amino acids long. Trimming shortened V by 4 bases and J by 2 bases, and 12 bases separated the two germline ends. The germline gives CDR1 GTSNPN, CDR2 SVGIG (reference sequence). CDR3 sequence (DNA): TGTGCCTGGACAATCAGCCTAGCCTACGAGCAGTACTTC. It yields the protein CAWTISLAYEQYF. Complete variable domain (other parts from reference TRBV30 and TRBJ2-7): SQTIHQWPATLVQPVGSPLSLECTVEGTSNPNLYWYRQAAGRGLQLLFYSVGIGQISSEVPQNLSASRPQDRQFILSSKKLLLSDSGFYLCAWTISLAYEQYFGPGTRLTVT.

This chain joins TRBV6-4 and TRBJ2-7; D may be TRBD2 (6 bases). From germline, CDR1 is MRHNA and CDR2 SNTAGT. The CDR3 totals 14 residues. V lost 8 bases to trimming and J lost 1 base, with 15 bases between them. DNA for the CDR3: TGTGCCAGCTGTCTAGCGAGGTTTTCCTACGAGCAGTACTTC. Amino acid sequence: CASCLARFSYEQYF.

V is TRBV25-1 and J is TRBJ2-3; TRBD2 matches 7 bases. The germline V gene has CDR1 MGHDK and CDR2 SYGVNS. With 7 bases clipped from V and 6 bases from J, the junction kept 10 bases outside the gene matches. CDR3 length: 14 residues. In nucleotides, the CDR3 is TGTGCCAGCAATGAGGCGGGAGACGTGGATACGCAGTATTTT. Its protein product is CASNEAGDVDTQYF.

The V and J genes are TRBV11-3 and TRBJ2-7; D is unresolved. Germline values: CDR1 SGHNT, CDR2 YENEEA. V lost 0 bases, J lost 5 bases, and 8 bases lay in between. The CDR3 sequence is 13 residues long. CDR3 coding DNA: TGTGCCAGCAGCTTAGATAGCCACAACGAGCAGTACTTC. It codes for CASSLDSHNEQYF.

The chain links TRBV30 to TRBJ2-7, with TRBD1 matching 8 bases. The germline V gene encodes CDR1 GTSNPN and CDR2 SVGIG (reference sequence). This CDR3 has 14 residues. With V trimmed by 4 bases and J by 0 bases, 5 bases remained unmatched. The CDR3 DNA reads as TGTGCCTGGACCCCAACAGGGGGCTCCTACGAGCAGTACTTC. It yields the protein CAWTPTGGSYEQYF.

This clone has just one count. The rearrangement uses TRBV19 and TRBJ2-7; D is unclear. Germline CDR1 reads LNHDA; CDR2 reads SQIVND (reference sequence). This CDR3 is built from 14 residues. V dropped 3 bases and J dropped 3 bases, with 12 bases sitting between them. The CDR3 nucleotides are TGTGCCAGTAGTATTGTCCCTGGAGTCTACGAGCAGTACTTC. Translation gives CASSIVPGVYEQYF.

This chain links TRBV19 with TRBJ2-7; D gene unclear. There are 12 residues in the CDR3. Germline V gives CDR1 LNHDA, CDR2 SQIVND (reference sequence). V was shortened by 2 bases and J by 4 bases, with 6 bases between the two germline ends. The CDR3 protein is CASSISPYEQYF. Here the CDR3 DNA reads TGTGCCAGTAGTATATCCCCTTACGAGCAGTACTTC.

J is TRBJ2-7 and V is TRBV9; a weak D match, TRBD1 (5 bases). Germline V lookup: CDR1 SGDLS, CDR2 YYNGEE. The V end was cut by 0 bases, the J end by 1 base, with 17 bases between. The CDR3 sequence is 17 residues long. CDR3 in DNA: TGTGCCAGCAGCGTAGGTTATGCGACAGCCAGTTCCTACGAGCAGTACTTC. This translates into CASSVGYATASSYEQYF.